Sequencing of this T cell receptor beta chain was carried out in a study of shared T cell receptors in the human thymus. V was cut by 4 bases and J by 6 bases, with 19 bases left in between. CDR3 length equals 15 residues. Per the germline V gene, CDR1 is GTSNPN and CDR2 is SVGIG (reference sequence). The protocol was immunoSEQ multiplex PCR, while the TCRdb copy is restricted to in-frame clones and leaves out a portion. Of 500,000 to 850,000 clones listed, about 87% were seen once; the top ten hold about 0.0094%. Another study also made use of these data, one on human thymus T cells. That source reports: Thymus pieces cut out during corrective heart surgery were the tissue that was used. What appeared biased in thymic and blood repertoires was the usage of V and J genes. Related research has reported that thymic repertoires overlap highly among unrelated individuals.

This receptor was identified in a boy younger than two with a congenital heart defect. The rearrangement uses TRBV30 and TRBJ1-3; possible D gene TRBD1, 6 bases. The sample comprised thymocytes. CDR3 protein: CAWIYRGGRENTIYF. The CDR3 bases are TGTGCCTGGATCTACCGGGGGGGCAGGGAAAACACCATATATTTT.